These 18 T cell receptor beta chains were sequenced from one sample in a study of CD8 T cells in Susac syndrome. Random hexamers served to reverse transcribe roughly 0.45 to 1 ug RNA. MiXCR was run by TCRdb on the immunoSEQ multiplex PCR reads, yielding one entry per CDR3 protein. This table holds 400,000 to 550,000 distinct CDR3 sequences, 75% to 90% found once. Sequenced input: CD8+ T cells from PBMCs. The receptor source for this set is a human donor with multiple sclerosis.

This clonotype was seen just once. The chain carries TRBV29-1 and TRBJ2-3; either TRBD1 or TRBD2 may supply D (5 bases each). Trimming shortened V by 7 bases and J by 2 bases, and 22 bases separated the two germline ends. CDR1 and CDR2 (germline): SQVTM, ANQGSEA. The CDR3 extends over 16 amino acids. The CDR3: CSGKVGPNPSTDTQYF. The CDR3 bases are TGCAGCGGGAAGGTGGGACCAAACCCCTCCACAGATACGCAGTATTTT.

V usage is TRBV7-8 and J usage is TRBJ2-1; 9 bases align to TRBD2. Trimming cost V 5 bases and J 5 bases; bases outside gene matches: 13. This CDR3 region has 17 residues. Per germline, CDR1 SGHVS and CDR2 FQNEAQ. The CDR3 DNA sequence: TGTGCCAGCAGCGGAAGCCGGACTAGCGCTAAAAACAATGAGCAGTTCTTC. Translating it yields CASSGSRTSAKNNEQFF.

The rearrangement uses TRBV27 and TRBJ2-2; D not resolved. V lost 3 bases and J 0 bases, leaving 8 bases between the germline ends. Germline V CDR1 and CDR2: MNHEY, SMNVEV (reference sequence). CDR3 size: 15 residues. The CDR3 is CASSFLSSNTGELFF. The CDR3 bases are TGTGCCAGCAGTTTTTTGAGCTCGAACACCGGGGAGCTGTTTTTT.

The gene calls are TRBV5-6 and TRBJ2-5; TRBD1 is a possible D gene (5 bases). Trimming took off 4 bases at V and 1 base at J, with 5 bases between the two ends. The CDR3 is 12 residues long. The germline CDR1 and CDR2 sequences are SGHDT and YYEEEE. The CDR3 loop is CASSDSQETQYF. DNA of the CDR3: TGTGCCAGCAGCGACAGCCAAGAGACCCAGTACTTC.

This chain links TRBV10-2 with TRBJ2-1, with TRBD2 identical over 9 bases. Looked up from germline, CDR1 is WSHSY and CDR2 is SAAADI. V gave up 7 bases and J gave up 10 bases; unmatched junction bases: 2. CDR3 size: 11 residues. The CDR3, as DNA: TGCGCCAGCATGCTAGCGGGAGAGCAGTTCTTC. Encoded protein: CASMLAGEQFF.

The chain joins TRBV27 to TRBJ1-5, with D perhaps TRBD1 (5 bases). Trimming removed 8 bases at V and 6 bases at J, with 20 bases between. Per germline, CDR1 MNHEY and CDR2 SMNVEV (reference sequence). The CDR3 loop spans 15 amino acids. CDR3 sequence (DNA): TGTGCCAGCTGCCCCCTGGGGGGTCAGGGTCAGCCCCAGCATTTT. Amino acids: CASCPLGGQGQPQHF.

This chain joins TRBV29-1 and TRBJ2-7; 8 positions match TRBD1. Germline CDR1 is SQVTM and CDR2 is ANQGSEA. This CDR3 has 15 amino acids. V shed 0 bases and J 4 bases; nucleotides not matched to a gene: 8. CDR3 in DNA: TGCAGCGTTGAAGATTCGACAGGGGAAGGGTACGAGCAGTACTTC. Translation gives CSVEDSTGEGYEQYF.

This sequence joins TRBV6-6 and TRBJ2-7; TRBD1 matches 8 bases. V was pared by 7 bases and J by 2 bases, with 10 bases of the junction left unmatched. Germline V gene sequence: CDR1 MNHNY, CDR2 SVGAGI (reference sequence). This CDR3 region has 15 residues. The CDR3 loop is CASIKNDRGPYEQYF. The CDR3 DNA follows: TGTGCCAGCATTAAAAATGACAGGGGTCCCTACGAGCAGTACTTC.

The CDR3 nucleotides are TGTGCCAGTAGTATAACGGGACTAGCGGAAAGCAATGAGCAGTTCTTC. It specifies CASSITGLAESNEQFF. The J gene is TRBJ2-1, the V gene TRBV19; 11 positions agree with TRBD2. This CDR3 contains 16 residues. With V trimmed by 2 bases and J by 6 bases, 6 bases remained unmatched. The germline CDR1 and CDR2 sequences are LNHDA and SQIVND (reference sequence).

The V gene is TRBV27, the J gene TRBJ2-1; the match to TRBD2 covers 9 bases. Per the germline V gene, CDR1 is MNHEY and CDR2 is SMNVEV (reference sequence). Losses at the gene ends were 1 base for V and 7 bases for J; bases not matched to a gene: 8. CDR3 length: 16 amino acids. The CDR3 region has the DNA TGTGCCAGCAGTTTATTGGTAGCGGGAGTAGGAAATGAGCAGTTCTTC. Encoded protein: CASSLLVAGVGNEQFF.

The chain has TRBV29-1 and TRBJ2-1; 8 bases line up with TRBD2. Germline trimming cut 4 bases from V and 7 bases from J; bases unmatched to any gene: 6. Germline V lookup: CDR1 SQVTM, CDR2 ANQGSEA. The CDR3 sequence is 13 residues long. The CDR3 region is CSVGGGTSNEQFF. CDR3 nucleotides: TGCAGCGTTGGAGGGGGGACTAGTAATGAGCAGTTCTTC.

The chain has TRBV27 and TRBJ1-5; D ambiguous. The CDR3 sequence is 16 residues long. The V gene's germline CDR1 is MNHEY and CDR2 SMNVEV (reference sequence). Trimming removed 0 bases from V and 0 bases from J, with 9 bases in between. The CDR3 reads CASSLSAQNSNQPQHF. CDR3 DNA sequence: TGTGCCAGCAGTTTATCGGCCCAAAATAGCAATCAGCCCCAGCATTTT.

The chain carries TRBV28 and TRBJ1-1; D perhaps matches TRBD1 (5 bases). V was shortened by 3 bases and J by 7 bases, with 12 bases between the two germline ends. The CDR3 is 13 amino acids. Germline CDR1 MDHEN, CDR2 SYDVKM. As DNA, the CDR3 is TGTGCCAGCAGTTTCGGGACGTTCAATGAAGCTTTCTTT. It translates to CASSFGTFNEAFF.

V usage is TRBV9 and J usage is TRBJ2-5; the D gene is possibly TRBD2 (7 bases). This CDR3 is 17 amino acids long. The germline V gene encodes CDR1 SGDLS and CDR2 YYNGEE. Trimming took off 0 bases at V and 2 bases at J, with 17 bases between the two ends. The CDR3 DNA reads TGTGCCAGCAGCGTAGGGGAGGCGGGGGCCCCGCAAGAGACCCAGTACTTC. Protein sequence: CASSVGEAGAPQETQYF. The complete variable domain, with remaining parts taken from reference TRBV9 and TRBJ2-5, reads DSGVTQTPKHLITATGQRVTLRCSPRSGDLSVYWYQQSLDQGLQFLIQYYNGEERAKGNILERFSAQQFPDLHSELNLSSLELGDSALYFCASSVGEAGAPQETQYFGPGTRLLVL.

V gene TRBV30 combines with J gene TRBJ1-1; D is uncertain. The CDR3 extends over 15 amino acids. Trimming stripped 0 bases from V and 6 bases from J, with 17 bases between. Per germline, CDR1 GTSNPN and CDR2 SVGIG (reference sequence). For the CDR3, the DNA is TGTGCCTGGAGTGTAAGTCGTGTAAGGACGGCTGAAGCTTTCTTT. Translation: CAWSVSRVRTAEAFF. The full variable domain, rest sourced from reference TRBV30 and TRBJ1-1, is SQTIHQWPATLVQPVGSPLSLECTVEGTSNPNLYWYRQAAGRGLQLLFYSVGIGQISSEVPQNLSASRPQDRQFILSSKKLLLSDSGFYLCAWSVSRVRTAEAFFGQGTRLTVV.

In this sample, this clonotype turned up once. The V and J genes are TRBV4-1 and TRBJ1-1, with D uncertain. Germline values: CDR1 MGHRA, CDR2 YSYEKL. V dropped 0 bases and J dropped 3 bases, with 11 bases sitting between them. CDR3 length equals 15 residues. The CDR3 DNA reads as TGCGCCAGCAGCCAAGACGGTGAGGGTGACACTGAAGCTTTCTTT. This translates into CASSQDGEGDTEAFF.

The chain links TRBV5-1 to TRBJ2-1, with D possibly TRBD2 on 6 matching bases. Trimming left V 4 bases short and J 8 bases short, with 16 bases between. Germline V lookup: CDR1 SGHRS, CDR2 YFSETQ. CDR3 length: 14 residues. This CDR3 is CASSAGLDADEQFF. The CDR3 bases are TGCGCCAGCAGCGCGGGGCTAGATGCGGATGAGCAGTTCTTC.

This chain joins TRBV5-5 and TRBJ2-1; 10 bases are a match to TRBD2. This CDR3 is built from 15 residues. Germline assignment: CDR1 SGHKS and CDR2 YYEKEE (reference sequence). J gave up 8 bases and V 2 bases, and 7 bases lay outside the gene matches. The CDR3 spells CASSFPLAGVDEQFF. In nucleotides, the CDR3 is TGTGCCAGCAGCTTTCCTCTAGCGGGGGTCGATGAGCAGTTCTTC.